This TCR beta chain was observed in a study of cytomegalovirus exposure and HLA in healthy donors (dated by TCRdb to the late 2010s). For context, the study as a whole: An earlier analysis of 587 of the donors reported 250 to 350 Gb of sequence data and roughly 110 million unique TCR beta sequences from some 180 million T cells. An early release covering about 600 HLA-typed donors comprised around 300 gigabases of sequencing data and around 80 million unique TCR sequences. Among the approximately 400 genotyped donors, more than 70% belonged to the genetic ancestry cluster associated with self-reported Caucasian donors. The aim of the study was to test whether cataloging public T cell receptors could identify signatures of past pathogen exposure. The study used immunosequencing to profile the T cell repertoires of some 600 subjects and linked those repertoires to cytomegalovirus serostatus. In addition to the first cohort of 666 subjects, a separate validation cohort of some 120 different subjects was used. To predict cytomegalovirus infection status, the study brought together high-throughput TCR immunosequencing, statistical association of individual TCRs with disease status, and machine learning. To study patterns of TCR occurrence, a later analysis re-analyzed previously published TCR beta repertoires from 666 donors and added high-resolution HLA genotyping. In the later analysis, no new phenotypic data were used to find candidate immune exposures; instead, reliance was placed on TCR beta sequences and their occurrence across donors. To decide whether each TCR beta V gene segment behaved as functional or pseudogenic, an earlier analysis of some 540 of the donors relied on high-throughput TCR beta sequencing. Donor age, sex, ethnicity and CMV serostatus were compiled together with the repertoire data. Genome-wide SNP genotypes for about 65% of the 666 donors were used in a later genetic analysis, which treated that subset as a discovery cohort. Every discovery cohort repertoire had been produced on one sequencing platform. HLA typing covered class I and class II loci at four-digit resolution. Typing coverage varied by locus: roughly 620-640 donors for A, B, C, DRB1 and DQB1; approximately 500 for DQA1; approximately 570 for DPA1; around 450 for DPB1. Roughly 5 DR-DQ haplotypes were handled as single units for association and clustering, since linkage in the cohort was strong. On average, roughly 240,000 unique TCR beta nucleotide sequences were sequenced per donor among some 420 genotyped donors of the cohort, with around 19% of those sequences being non-productive. What the authors observed across the whole study: While some public TCRs were present in many individuals, most TCR sequences turned up only very rarely across donors. A further reported finding was that TCR beta sequences accurately predicted the HLA-A and HLA-B alleles for most subjects in the first cohort. Immune exposure information for the cohort was limited to CMV serostatus. An earlier analysis of 587 of the donors showed that most TCR beta V segments appeared in productive rearrangements either about 87% or about 30% of the time, which broadly matched IMGT annotations. In a later analysis, TCR association rates were found to vary across HLA loci, with the most associated TCRs seen for DRB1 alleles and the fewest for HLA-C alleles. Linkage disequilibrium might explain the correlated functional status among segregating V segments, but an unknown experimental factor could not be excluded. Specific HLA alleles were associated with 18,000 or so TCR beta sequences at a false discovery rate of 0.05 in a later analysis. It was suggested by the authors that the approach could potentially be generalized to other disease states and immunological phenotypes. An association between a missense DCLRE1C variant and V-gene and J-gene trimming of TCR beta chains was found in a later genetic analysis and replicated in an independent cohort. The study listed over 150 TCR beta chains as associated with cytomegalovirus. Some IMGT-functional V segments, including TRBV6-2 and TRBV6-3, could not be distinguished by the 87-base-pair reads and were therefore excluded. The classifier was reported to diagnose cytomegalovirus status with high specificity and sensitivity in both the original cohort and the validation cohort. Roughly uniform sequencing depth across donors was assumed in presence/absence analyses, although this assumption may not hold. Some 15 rarely observed V segments, including chromosome 9 orphons, were excluded from the earlier analysis of approximately 500 of the donors because counts were too low. Because some donors lacked HLA typing at each locus, the association tests relied only on the typed subset. Strong co-occurrence of HLA alleles, especially DR and DQ, made assigning TCR associations to individual alleles difficult. A later genetic analysis reported fewer N-insertions in productive TCRs among donors in an Asian-associated ancestry cluster than the roughly 700-donor mean. Several of the top co-occurrence clusters appeared to be linked to parvovirus B19, influenza, CMV and Epstein-Barr virus, according to a later analysis. The sequencing pipeline was judged likely to have produced a cluster of highly shared sequence variants as a technical artifact. The cohort was sequenced for TCR beta chains only, and without alpha or paired-chain data the features that could be detected were limited. Compared with equally common non-associated chains, HLA-associated TCR beta chains in a later analysis were more clonally expanded and had lower generation probabilities. Three of the identified cytomegalovirus-associated TCR beta chains were confirmed in vitro to be specific for cytomegalovirus antigens. A later analysis found that most CMV-associated TCR beta chains appeared HLA-restricted, with HLA associations seemingly driven largely by CMV exposure.

In total, just over 650 healthy bone marrow donors made up the cohort. At the time of sampling, every cohort member was nominally healthy, though immune exposures that went unrecorded were likely present. The donor tested CMV seropositive, placing the donor among the 290 or so seropositive members of the cohort. A peripheral blood sample was provided by each donor, and peripheral blood mononuclear cells were used for TCR beta sequencing. The Qiagen DNeasy Blood Extraction Kit was used to extract genomic DNA from the blood cell samples. The library came from the immunoSEQ multiplex PCR assay. For the multiplex PCR, a mixture combining 60 forward primers for TCR Vbeta segments and 13 reverse primers for TCR Jbeta segments was used. The CDR3 region of rearranged TCR beta genes was amplified from genomic DNA by a multiplex PCR assay. The amplified TCR beta libraries were sequenced on the Illumina HiSeq System as 87-base-pair reads. The paper's data handling went like this. A later analysis counted tens of millions of unique TCR beta chains across the roughly 700 repertoires, and some 11 million of these chains were shared by at least two donors. A nearest-neighbor algorithm error-corrected the raw reads and collapsed the reads into unique sequences, merging closely related sequences to remove PCR and sequencing errors. V, D and J gene segments were assigned by aligning CDR3 sequences to IMGT reference sequences. For a sequence to be retained, a match of at least six nucleotides to both a V gene segment and a J gene segment was required. Rearrangements were classified as productive when the CDR3 lacked stop codons and remained in frame with V and J, and all other rearrangements were classified as non-productive. CDR3 was defined according to IMGT convention as the region running from the second conserved V-encoded cysteine to the conserved J-encoded phenylalanine. The earlier analysis of about 640 of the donors excluded any sequence lacking an unambiguous match to a single V gene segment. In an earlier analysis of around 600 of the donors, V segments were called functional above 56.7% productive rearrangements and were called segregating when the between-donor standard deviation exceeded 5%. A statistical classification framework was built to diagnose cytomegalovirus status from the catalog of TCR beta chain sequences. V and J gene assignment, in a later analysis, came from comparing TCR nucleotide sequences with IMGT/GENE-DB human TR gene sequences. A later analysis assigned CDR3 sequences and most-parsimonious VDJ recombination scenarios with the TCRdist pipeline. In a later analysis, every TCR beta chain was defined by the combination of its CDR3 amino acid sequence and its V-gene family, and reads without a unique V-gene family were dropped. A later analysis removed 592 highly shared, low-generation-probability nucleotide sequences to deal with suspected cross-contamination and a sequencing artifact. For each public chain, a later analysis derived a clonal expansion index from normalized ranks of inferred template counts within each repertoire. Generation probabilities in a later analysis came from a VDJ recombination model fitted to out-of-frame rearrangements, and those results were checked against IGoR. In a later analysis, hypergeometric tests were used to score TCR-TCR, TCR-HLA and TCR-CMV co-occurrence, with a repertoire-size bias correction applied to TCR pairs. A later analysis estimated false discovery rates by permuting HLA or CMV assignments 20 times. In a later analysis, co-occurring TCRs were grouped with DBSCAN, and TCRdist sequence similarity was added when clustering was performed within HLA-allele-positive subsets. Co-occurrence clustering excluded repertoires with fewer than 30,000 or more than 120,000 public chains, plus five with anomalous nucleotide sharing. The source is immuneACCESS, and TCRdb retained only in-frame sequences with V and J called. Part of the clones is not carried over; for the studies checked, unresolved V genes explain less than half of this, and the remainder is unexplained. V and J calls and clone size are those listed in that table; D and trimming were worked out from the DNA. Recorded for this sample are 150,000 or so clones; about 85% of them occurred a single time. 1% to 1.5% of the sample is taken by the ten largest.

Trimming leaves V shorter by 4 bases and J shorter by 2 bases, with the junction holding 7 bases beyond the gene matches. From the cysteine through the phenylalanine, the CDR3 covers 16 amino acids. Only CDR3 DNA is held: 48 bases, read in frame from base 1. The CDR1 and CDR2 encoded by the germline V gene are MGHDK and SYGVNS. Details on this clone: No cognate antigen has been identified for it. Base qualities are not recorded, but no much larger clone differs from it by a single base.

The chain employs TRBV25-1 and TRBJ2-5; a stretch of 10 junction bases matches TRBD1. This sequence originates from a man between 50 and 59 years old in good health and CMV-seropositive. The sequencing sample was made of PBMCs. The bases read TGTGCCAGCAGTGTTCCTCCGGGACAGGGGCAAGAGACCCAGTACTTC. This translates into CASSVPPGQGQETQYF.